The rows below give T cell receptor beta chains drawn from one sample of a study of cytomegalovirus exposure and HLA in healthy donors. Libraries were prepared by immunoSEQ multiplex PCR; TCRdb keeps only in-frame clonotypes and omits some of them. Of about 73,000 clones listed, 60% to 85% are singletons. The sample consisted of PBMCs. The receptors derive from a male donor in good health and CMV-seronegative. Each CDR3 is given with its conserved first and last residue. The D gene is left open where the match is weak. Size values are once, few and many counts, or a class for expanded clones, and some rows have none.

v_gene: TRBV5-4; len: 12; abundance: -; j_gene: TRBJ1-4; d_gene: -; CDR3aa: CASSPESGLLFF; CDR3nt: TGTGCCAGCAGCCCAGAGAGCGGGTTGCTGTTTTTT
v_gene: TRBV4-1; len: 16; abundance: -; j_gene: TRBJ1-2; d_gene: TRBD1; CDR3aa: CASSQGGQGLIHGYTF; CDR3nt: TGCGCCAGCAGCCAAGGTGGACAGGGCCTAATCCATGGCTACACCTTC
v_gene: TRBV19; len: 13; abundance: -; j_gene: TRBJ1-2; d_gene: -; CDR3aa: CASSMLANYGYTF; CDR3nt: TGTGCCAGTAGTATGTTGGCCAACTATGGCTACACCTTC
v_gene: TRBV6-5; len: 14; abundance: -; j_gene: TRBJ1-1; d_gene: -; CDR3aa: CASSYQQGLAEAFF; CDR3nt: TGTGCCAGCAGTTACCAACAGGGTCTGGCTGAAGCTTTCTTT
v_gene: TRBV2; len: 12; abundance: -; j_gene: TRBJ2-7; d_gene: -; CDR3aa: CASKWYADEQYF; CDR3nt: TGTGCCAGCAAATGGTATGCAGACGAGCAGTACTTC
v_gene: TRBV6-5; len: 14; abundance: -; j_gene: TRBJ2-7; d_gene: TRBD1; CDR3aa: CASSWTGTIYEQYF; CDR3nt: TGTGCCAGCAGCTGGACAGGAACAATCTACGAGCAGTACTTC
v_gene: TRBV2; len: 14; abundance: -; j_gene: TRBJ2-5; d_gene: TRBD1; CDR3aa: CASSGDRVVETQYF; CDR3nt: TGTGCCAGCAGTGGGGACAGGGTGGTGGAGACCCAGTACTTC
v_gene: TRBV2; len: 15; abundance: -; j_gene: TRBJ2-1; d_gene: TRBD2; CDR3aa: CASSSTSGSYNEQFF; CDR3nt: TGTGCCAGCAGTTCCACTAGCGGCTCCTACAATGAGCAGTTCTTC
v_gene: TRBV5-5; len: 13; abundance: -; j_gene: TRBJ2-5; d_gene: -; CDR3aa: CASSSQGQETQYF; CDR3nt: TGTGCCAGCAGCTCCCAGGGCCAAGAGACCCAGTACTTC
v_gene: TRBV30; len: 13; abundance: -; j_gene: TRBJ1-2; d_gene: -; CDR3aa: CAWSPNRQYGYPF; CDR3nt: TGTGCCTGGTCGCCGAACAGGCAGTATGGCTACCCCTTC
v_gene: TRBV12-5; len: 13; abundance: -; j_gene: TRBJ1-5; d_gene: -; CDR3aa: CASGLESNLPQHF; CDR3nt: TGTGCTAGTGGTTTGGAGAGCAATCTGCCCCAGCATTTT
v_gene: TRBV11-2; len: 13; abundance: -; j_gene: TRBJ2-5; d_gene: -; CDR3aa: CASSPGGQETQYF; CDR3nt: TGTGCCAGCAGCCCGGGTGGGCAAGAGACCCAGTACTTC
v_gene: TRBV9; len: 14; abundance: -; j_gene: TRBJ1-2; d_gene: -; CDR3aa: CASSGGQGNYGYTF; CDR3nt: TGTGCCAGCAGCGGAGGTCAGGGTAACTATGGCTACACCTTC
v_gene: TRBV10-3; len: 12; abundance: -; j_gene: TRBJ2-5; d_gene: -; CDR3aa: CATKGTQETQYF; CDR3nt: TGTGCCACCAAGGGGACACAAGAGACCCAGTACTTC
v_gene: TRBV27; len: 14; abundance: once; j_gene: TRBJ2-3; d_gene: -; CDR3aa: CASSFAGSTDTQYF; CDR3nt: TGTGCCAGCAGTTTCGCAGGGAGCACAGATACGCAGTATTTT
v_gene: TRBV19; len: 13; abundance: -; j_gene: TRBJ1-2; d_gene: -; CDR3aa: CASSIGQDYGYTF; CDR3nt: TGTGCCAGTAGTATAGGACAGGACTATGGCTACACCTTC
v_gene: TRBV27; len: 14; abundance: -; j_gene: TRBJ2-2; d_gene: TRBD1; CDR3aa: CASSRTGVGGELFF; CDR3nt: TGTGCCAGCAGTAGAACAGGGGTGGGCGGGGAGCTGTTTTTT
v_gene: TRBV6-6; len: 13; abundance: -; j_gene: TRBJ1-6; d_gene: -; CDR3aa: CASSRGIDSPLHF; CDR3nt: TGTGCCAGCAGTAGGGGTATCGATTCACCCCTCCACTTT
v_gene: TRBV15; len: 16; abundance: -; j_gene: TRBJ2-6; d_gene: -; CDR3aa: CATSRAGLSGANVLTF; CDR3nt: TGTGCCACCAGCAGAGCCGGACTGTCTGGGGCCAACGTCCTGACTTTC
v_gene: TRBV5-1; len: 14; abundance: -; j_gene: TRBJ2-1; d_gene: -; CDR3aa: CASSLVDSRNEQFF; CDR3nt: TGCGCCAGCAGCTTGGTGGACTCTCGAAATGAGCAGTTCTTC
v_gene: TRBV7-2; len: 13; abundance: few; j_gene: TRBJ1-1; d_gene: -; CDR3aa: CASSSRGDTEAFF; CDR3nt: TGTGCCAGCAGCTCCAGGGGCGACACTGAAGCTTTCTTT
v_gene: TRBV7-8; len: 15; abundance: -; j_gene: TRBJ1-2; d_gene: -; CDR3aa: CASSLGSQGKGGYTF; CDR3nt: TGTGCCAGCAGCTTAGGGTCGCAGGGAAAGGGCGGCTACACCTTC
v_gene: TRBV7-9; len: 15; abundance: once; j_gene: TRBJ2-7; d_gene: TRBD2; CDR3aa: CAISFFAGGGTEQYF; CDR3nt: TGTGCCATCAGCTTTTTCGCGGGGGGGGGTACGGAGCAGTACTTC
v_gene: TRBV4-3; len: 15; abundance: -; j_gene: TRBJ2-7; d_gene: -; CDR3aa: CASSQTVTQTYGQYF; CDR3nt: TGCGCCAGCAGCCAGACAGTAACTCAGACCTACGGGCAGTACTTC
v_gene: TRBV5-6; len: 18; abundance: -; j_gene: TRBJ2-1; d_gene: TRBD1; CDR3aa: CASSLEFAGTGAGNEQFF; CDR3nt: TGTGCCAGCAGCTTGGAATTCGCCGGGACAGGGGCCGGCAATGAGCAGTTCTTC
v_gene: TRBV6-5; len: 15; abundance: few; j_gene: TRBJ1-5; d_gene: -; CDR3aa: CASSPRGADNQPQHF; CDR3nt: TGTGCCAGCAGTCCGCGGGGGGCAGACAATCAGCCCCAGCATTTT
v_gene: TRBV16; len: 12; abundance: -; j_gene: TRBJ2-7; d_gene: -; CDR3aa: CASSHLPYEQYF; CDR3nt: TGTGCCAGCAGCCACCTTCCCTACGAGCAGTACTTC
v_gene: TRBV19; len: 15; abundance: -; j_gene: TRBJ2-1; d_gene: -; CDR3aa: CASSMTGRSYNEQFF; CDR3nt: TGTGCCAGTAGTATGACAGGACGCTCCTACAATGAGCAGTTCTTC
v_gene: TRBV27; len: 14; abundance: -; j_gene: TRBJ1-1; d_gene: -; CDR3aa: CASSLGMMNTEAFF; CDR3nt: TGTGCCAGCAGTTTAGGCATGATGAACACTGAAGCTTTCTTT
v_gene: TRBV4-3; len: 15; abundance: -; j_gene: TRBJ2-3; d_gene: -; CDR3aa: CASSHSGQTTDTQYF; CDR3nt: TGCGCCAGCAGCCACAGTGGGCAGACCACAGATACGCAGTATTTT
v_gene: TRBV6-6; len: 14; abundance: few; j_gene: TRBJ2-1; d_gene: TRBD2; CDR3aa: CASTLAGEYNEQFF; CDR3nt: TGTGCCAGCACCTTAGCGGGGGAGTACAATGAGCAGTTCTTC